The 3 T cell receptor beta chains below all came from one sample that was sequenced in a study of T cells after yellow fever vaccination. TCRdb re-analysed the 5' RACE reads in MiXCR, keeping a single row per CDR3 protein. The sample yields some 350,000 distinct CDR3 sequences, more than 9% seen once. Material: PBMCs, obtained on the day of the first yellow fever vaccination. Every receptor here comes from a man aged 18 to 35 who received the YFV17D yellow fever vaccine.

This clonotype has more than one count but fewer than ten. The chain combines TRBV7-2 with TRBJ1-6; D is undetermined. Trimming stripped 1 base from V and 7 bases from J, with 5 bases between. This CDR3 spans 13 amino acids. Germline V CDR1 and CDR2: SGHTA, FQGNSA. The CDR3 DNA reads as TGTGCCAGCAGCTTAGTTACGAATTCACCCCTCCACTTT. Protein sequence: CASSLVTNSPLHF.

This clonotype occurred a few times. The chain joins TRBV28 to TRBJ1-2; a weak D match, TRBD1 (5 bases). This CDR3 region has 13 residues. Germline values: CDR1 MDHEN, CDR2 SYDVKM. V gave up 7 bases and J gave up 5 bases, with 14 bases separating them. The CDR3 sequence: CASNLGTTYGYTF. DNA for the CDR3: TGTGCCAGCAATTTGGGGACTACTTATGGCTACACCTTC.

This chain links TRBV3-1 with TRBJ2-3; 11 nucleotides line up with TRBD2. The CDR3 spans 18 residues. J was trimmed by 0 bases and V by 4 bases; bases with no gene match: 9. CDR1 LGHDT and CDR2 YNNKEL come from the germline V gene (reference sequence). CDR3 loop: CASSLGTTSGTSTDTQYF. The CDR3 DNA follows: TGTGCCAGCAGCCTCGGGACGACTAGCGGGACTAGCACAGATACGCAGTATTTT.